These 18 T cell receptor beta chains were all obtained from the same sample, sequenced in a study of blood T cell repertoires in COVID-19. Profiling relied on immunoSEQ multiplex PCR, and the TCRdb table lists in-frame clones only, not all of them. The table includes about 180,000 clones, roughly 87% detected once. The specimen sequenced was peripheral blood. These receptors were collected from a woman between 45 and 65 years old with acute or convalescent COVID-19.

The sample holds one count of this clone. CDR3 nucleotides: TGTGCCAGCTCACTGGACAGGGCAGCTAACTATGGCTACACCTTC. Its translation: CASSLDRAANYGYTF. The chain is built from TRBV18 and TRBJ1-2, with TRBD1 matching 8 bases. The CDR3 runs to 15 residues. Germline loops: CDR1 KGHSH, CDR2 LQKENI. V was clipped by 4 bases and J by 0 bases; unmatched bases: 4. Filled out from reference TRBV18 and TRBJ1-2, the complete variable domain reads NAGVMQNPRHLVRRRGQEARLRCSPMKGHSHVYWYRQLPEEGLKFMVYLQKENIIDESGMPKERFSAEFPKEGPSILRIQQVVRGDSAAYFCASSLDRAANYGYTFGSGTRLTVV.

The chain uses TRBV27 and TRBJ1-2; 7 nucleotides match TRBD1. V trimming: 5 bases; J trimming: 5 bases; junction bases outside the gene matches: 8. Germline lookup yields CDR1 MNHEY and CDR2 SMNVEV (reference sequence). The CDR3 has 14 residues. CDR3 in DNA: TGTGCCAGCAGTCCGACGGGACAGATATATGGCTACACCTTC. This translates into CASSPTGQIYGYTF.

The chain employs TRBV11-2 and TRBJ1-2, with TRBD1 identical over 9 bases. V lost 2 bases, J lost 5 bases, and 9 bases stayed unmatched. The CDR3 runs to 16 residues. Germline loops: CDR1 SGHAT, CDR2 FQNNGV. The CDR3 region is CASSLRTGAVPYGYTF. In DNA, the CDR3 is TGTGCCAGCAGCTTAAGGACAGGGGCCGTTCCATATGGCTACACCTTC.

The J gene is TRBJ2-2, the V gene TRBV7-8; 8 bases fit TRBD1. The germline V gene has CDR1 SGHVS and CDR2 FQNEAQ. The V and J ends lost 4 bases and 4 bases, in that order; junction bases with no gene match: 11. CDR3 length: 17 residues. The chain's CDR3 is CASSYYRGARGTGELFF. The CDR3 coding sequence is TGTGCCAGCAGCTACTACAGGGGGGCGCGTGGCACCGGGGAGCTGTTTTTT. The full variable domain, in which reference TRBV7-8 and TRBJ2-2 provide the parts outside the CDR3, is GAGVSQSPRYKVAKRGQDVALRCDPISGHVSLFWYQQALGQGPEFLTYFQNEAQLDKSGLPSDRFFAERPEGSVSTLKIQRTQQEDSAVYLCASSYYRGARGTGELFFGEGSRLTVL.

The chain recombines TRBV7-2 with TRBJ1-1; TRBD1 agrees at 7 bases. This CDR3 spans 14 amino acids. Germline CDR1 is SGHTA and CDR2 is FQGNSA. J was trimmed by 2 bases and V by 4 bases; bases with no gene match: 4. DNA of the CDR3: TGTGCCAGCAGCTCGGGACAGCAAAACACTGAAGCTTTCTTT. Protein: CASSSGQQNTEAFF.

The V and J genes are TRBV2 and TRBJ2-7, with TRBD2 matching over 12 bases. Trimming took 10 bases from V and 2 from J; bases not matched to a gene: 3. The length of the CDR3 is 13 residues. From germline, CDR1 is SNHLY and CDR2 FYNNEI. Written as DNA, the CDR3 is TGTGCCATGAGACTAGCGGGGGCCTACGAGCAGTACTTC. This codes for CAMRLAGAYEQYF. Full variable domain (remainder filled in from reference TRBV2 and TRBJ2-7): EPEVTQTPSHQVTQMGQEVILRCVPISNHLYFYWYRQILGQKVEFLVSFYNNEISEKSEIFDDQFSVERPDGSNFTLKIRSTKLEDSAMYFCAMRLAGAYEQYFGPGTRLTVT.

The chain combines TRBV25-1 with TRBJ1-1, with TRBD1 as a possible D gene (5 bases). V lost 3 bases, J lost 5 bases, and 7 bases lay in between. CDR1 MGHDK and CDR2 SYGVNS come from the germline V gene. The length of the CDR3 is 12 residues. DNA of the CDR3: TGTGCCAGCAGTGAGGGGGGGACTGAAGCTTTCTTT. Translating it yields CASSEGGTEAFF. The whole variable domain, filled in from reference TRBV25-1 and TRBJ1-1, reads EADIYQTPRYLVIGTGKKITLECSQTMGHDKMYWYQQDPGMELHLIHYSYGVNSTEKGDLSSESTVSRIRTEHFPLTLESARPSHTSQYLCASSEGGTEAFFGQGTRLTVV.

The chain couples TRBV3-1 (or the pseudogene TRBV3-2) to TRBJ1-5; no definite D call. The V gene's germline CDR1 is LGHDT and CDR2 YNNKEL (reference sequence). V lost 0 bases and J 9 bases, leaving 15 bases between the germline ends. This CDR3 has 15 residues. CDR3 DNA: TGTGCCAGCAGCCAAGATCTGGGCAGCGCGGGGCCCCAGCATTTT. It is translated as CASSQDLGSAGPQHF.

This clone came up a few times. The chain couples TRBV11-2 to TRBJ1-1; TRBD1 matches 7 bases. This CDR3 is built from 15 residues. Per the germline V gene, CDR1 is SGHAT and CDR2 is FQNNGV. V trimming: 4 bases; J trimming: 14 bases; junction bases outside the gene matches: 19. The CDR3: CASSSYSGTVKLAFF. CDR3 nucleotide sequence: TGTGCCAGCAGCTCTTATTCCGGGACAGTTAAGCTTGCGTTCTTT.

J is TRBJ2-2 and V is TRBV5-4, with 11 bases fitting TRBD2. The CDR3 consists of 16 residues. Germline V gene lookup returns CDR1 SGHNT and CDR2 YYREEE (reference sequence). J was trimmed by 6 bases and V by 3 bases; bases with no gene match: 7. CDR3: CASSSTSGSRAGELFF. The CDR3 nucleotides read TGTGCCAGCAGCTCAACTAGCGGGAGTAGGGCCGGGGAGCTGTTTTTT.

This chain links TRBV18 with TRBJ1-5; D ambiguous. Germline CDR1 and CDR2: KGHSH and LQKENI. The V gene lost 5 bases and the J gene lost 2 bases, with 13 bases spanning the gap. CDR3 length: 15 amino acids. CDR3 bases: TGTGCCAGCTCAACGGGATTCGAGGGCAATCAGCCCCAGCATTTT. The encoded protein is CASSTGFEGNQPQHF. The variable domain in full, completed from reference TRBV18 and TRBJ1-5, reads NAGVMQNPRHLVRRRGQEARLRCSPMKGHSHVYWYRQLPEEGLKFMVYLQKENIIDESGMPKERFSAEFPKEGPSILRIQQVVRGDSAAYFCASSTGFEGNQPQHFGDGTRLSIL.

The chain has TRBV7-9 and TRBJ1-4; the match to TRBD1 covers 7 bases. V dropped 3 bases and J dropped 6; count of bases not matched to a gene: 10. The CDR3 has 16 amino acids. From germline, CDR1 is SEHNR and CDR2 FQNEAQ (reference sequence). The CDR3, as DNA: TGTGCCAGCAGCTTTACGCCCGGGACAGCCTATGAAAAACTGTTTTTT. Protein sequence: CASSFTPGTAYEKLFF.

The gene calls are TRBV10-3 and TRBJ2-7; 10 bases fit TRBD2. The CDR3 loop spans 17 amino acids. With V trimmed by 10 bases and J by 6 bases, 21 bases remained unmatched. Germline CDR1 and CDR2: ENHRY and SYGVKD. Here the CDR3 reads CATATILAGAKGGEQYF. The CDR3 bases are TGTGCCACCGCTACTATTCTAGCGGGGGCTAAAGGTGGCGAGCAGTACTTC.

The V call is TRBV19, the J call TRBJ2-1; 16 positions agree with TRBD2. J gave up 9 bases and V 5 bases, and 7 bases lay outside the gene matches. CDR1 is LNHDA and CDR2 is SQIVND in the germline V gene (reference sequence). The CDR3 loop spans 16 amino acids. This CDR3 is CASSAGLAGGPSEQFF. The CDR3 DNA reads as TGTGCCAGTAGTGCGGGACTAGCGGGGGGGCCCAGTGAGCAGTTCTTC.

CDR3 nucleotides: TGTGCCCCTAGGCAGTGGCTAGCGGAAAGCTACGAGCAGTACTTC. As protein: CAPRQWLAESYEQYF. V and J are TRBV28 and TRBJ2-7; 7 bases fit TRBD2. The CDR3 has 15 residues. The V gene's germline CDR1 is MDHEN and CDR2 SYDVKM. The J segment lost 3 bases and the V segment lost 11 bases, leaving 16 bases of the junction unmatched. Complete variable domain (other parts from reference TRBV28 and TRBJ2-7): DVKVTQSSRYLVKRTGEKVFLECVQDMDHENMFWYRQDPGLGLRLIYFSYDVKMKEKGDIPEGYSVSREKKERFSLILESASTNQTSMYLCAPRQWLAESYEQYFGPGTRLTVT.

The chain uses TRBV5-4 and TRBJ1-4, with D possibly matching TRBD1 (6 bases). In germline, CDR1 is SGHNT, CDR2 YYREEE (reference sequence). The CDR3 runs 16 residues. V was cut by 4 bases and J by 8 bases, with 21 bases left in between. The CDR3 DNA sequence: TGTGCCAGCAGCCGGGAAACAGGGATCAGTACCGAAAAACTGTTTTTT. Amino acid sequence: CASSRETGISTEKLFF. Full variable domain (remainder filled in from reference TRBV5-4 and TRBJ1-4): ETGVTQSPTHLIKTRGQQVTLRCSSQSGHNTVSWYQQALGQGPQFIFQYYREEENGRGNFPPRFSGLQFPNYSSELNVNALELDDSALYLCASSRETGISTEKLFFGSGTQLSVL.

The chain links TRBV19 to TRBJ2-3; D is unresolved. Deletions cut 5 bases from V and 2 bases from J, with 11 bases between. This CDR3 region has 14 residues. Germline-derived CDR1 and CDR2 are LNHDA and SQIVND (reference sequence). The CDR3 DNA follows: TGTGCCAGTAGTCTCCGAGGTCCCACAGATACGCAGTATTTT. Its translation: CASSLRGPTDTQYF.

The rearrangement links TRBV6-5 to TRBJ1-3, with D perhaps TRBD1 (6 bases). The CDR3 spans 13 residues. Trimming removed 6 bases at V and 2 bases at J, with 8 bases between. Germline lookup yields CDR1 MNHEY and CDR2 SVGAGI. The CDR3 nucleotides read TGTGCCAGCAGGAGGGACACTGGAAACACCATATATTTT. This gives the protein CASRRDTGNTIYF.